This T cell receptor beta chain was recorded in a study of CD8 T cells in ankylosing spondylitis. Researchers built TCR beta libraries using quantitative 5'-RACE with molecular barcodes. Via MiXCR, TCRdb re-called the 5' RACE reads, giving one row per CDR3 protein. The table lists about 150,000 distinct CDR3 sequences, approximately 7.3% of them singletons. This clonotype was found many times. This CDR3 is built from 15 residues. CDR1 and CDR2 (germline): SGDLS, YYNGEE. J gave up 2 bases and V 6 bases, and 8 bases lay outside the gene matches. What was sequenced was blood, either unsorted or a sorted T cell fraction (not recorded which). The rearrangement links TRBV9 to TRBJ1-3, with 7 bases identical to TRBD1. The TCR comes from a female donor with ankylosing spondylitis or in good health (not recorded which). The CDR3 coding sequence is TGTGCCAGCACCACTGGGAGGGGGCCTGGAAACACCATATATTTT. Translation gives CASTTGRGPGNTIYF.